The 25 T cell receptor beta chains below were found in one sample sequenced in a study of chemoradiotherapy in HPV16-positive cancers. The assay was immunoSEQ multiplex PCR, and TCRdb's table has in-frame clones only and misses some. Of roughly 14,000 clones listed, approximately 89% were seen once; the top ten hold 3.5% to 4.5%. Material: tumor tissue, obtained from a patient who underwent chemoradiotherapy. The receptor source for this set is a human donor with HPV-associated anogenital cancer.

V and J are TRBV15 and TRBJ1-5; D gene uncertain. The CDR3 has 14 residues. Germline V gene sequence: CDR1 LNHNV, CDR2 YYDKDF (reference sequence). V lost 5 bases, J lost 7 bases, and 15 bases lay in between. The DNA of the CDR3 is TGTGCCACCAGCGGCCTCGAGGAAGGGCAGCCCCAGCATTTT. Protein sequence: CATSGLEEGQPQHF.

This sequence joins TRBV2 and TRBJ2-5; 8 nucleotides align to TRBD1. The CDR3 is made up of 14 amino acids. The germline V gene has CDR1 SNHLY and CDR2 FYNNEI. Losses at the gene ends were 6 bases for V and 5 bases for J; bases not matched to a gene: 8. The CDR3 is CASRLDRAMETQYF. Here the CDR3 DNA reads TGTGCCAGCAGGTTGGACAGGGCGATGGAGACCCAGTACTTC. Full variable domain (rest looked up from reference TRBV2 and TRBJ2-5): EPEVTQTPSHQVTQMGQEVILRCVPISNHLYFYWYRQILGQKVEFLVSFYNNEISEKSEIFDDQFSVERPDGSNFTLKIRSTKLEDSAMYFCASRLDRAMETQYFGPGTRLLVL.

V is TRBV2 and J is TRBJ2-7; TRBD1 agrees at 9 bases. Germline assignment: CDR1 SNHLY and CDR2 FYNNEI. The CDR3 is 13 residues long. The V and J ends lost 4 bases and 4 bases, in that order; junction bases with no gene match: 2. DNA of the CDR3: TGTGCCAGCAGTGGGGACAGGGAATACGAGCAGTACTTC. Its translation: CASSGDREYEQYF. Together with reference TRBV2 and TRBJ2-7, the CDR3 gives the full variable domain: EPEVTQTPSHQVTQMGQEVILRCVPISNHLYFYWYRQILGQKVEFLVSFYNNEISEKSEIFDDQFSVERPDGSNFTLKIRSTKLEDSAMYFCASSGDREYEQYFGPGTRLTVT.

The chain's CDR3 is CAWSRLASETQYF. The CDR3 nucleotides are TGTGCCTGGAGTCGACTAGCTTCAGAGACCCAGTACTTC. The chain couples TRBV30 to TRBJ2-5, with 7 bases fitting TRBD2. The CDR3 is 13 amino acids. The V gene end was trimmed by 2 bases and the J gene end by 4 bases; junction bases not matched to a gene: 4. CDR1 is GTSNPN, CDR2 SVGIG, per germline (reference sequence).

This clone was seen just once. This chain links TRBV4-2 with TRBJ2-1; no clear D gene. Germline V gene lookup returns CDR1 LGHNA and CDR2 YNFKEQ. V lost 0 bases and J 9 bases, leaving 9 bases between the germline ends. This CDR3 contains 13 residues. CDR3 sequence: CASSQDLDLEQFF. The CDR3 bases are TGTGCCAGCAGCCAAGATCTGGATCTTGAGCAGTTCTTC.

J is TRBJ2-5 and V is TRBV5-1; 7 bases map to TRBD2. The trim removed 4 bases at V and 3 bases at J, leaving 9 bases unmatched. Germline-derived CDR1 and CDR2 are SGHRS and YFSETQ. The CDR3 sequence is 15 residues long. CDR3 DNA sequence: TGCGCCAGCAGCCCTGGGGGGGATGAGGAAGAGACCCAGTACTTC. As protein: CASSPGGDEEETQYF.

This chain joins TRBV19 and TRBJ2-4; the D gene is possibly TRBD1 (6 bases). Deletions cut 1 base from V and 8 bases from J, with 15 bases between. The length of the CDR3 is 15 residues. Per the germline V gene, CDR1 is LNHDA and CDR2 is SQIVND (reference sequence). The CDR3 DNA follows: TGTGCCAGTAGTATAGGGGGGCGTCGTGGAGACATTCAGTACTTC. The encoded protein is CASSIGGRRGDIQYF. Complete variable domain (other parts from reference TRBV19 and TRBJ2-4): DGGITQSPKYLFRKEGQNVTLSCEQNLNHDAMYWYRQDPGQGLRLIYYSQIVNDFQKGDIAEGYSVSREKKESFPLTVTSAQKNPTAFYLCASSIGGRRGDIQYFGAGTRLSVL.

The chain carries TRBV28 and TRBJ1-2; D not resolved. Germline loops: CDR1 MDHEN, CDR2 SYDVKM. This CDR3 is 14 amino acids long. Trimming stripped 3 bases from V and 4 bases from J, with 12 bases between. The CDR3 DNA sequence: TGTGCCAGCAGTTTTTCGACGGACTCCTATGGCTACACCTTC. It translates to CASSFSTDSYGYTF.

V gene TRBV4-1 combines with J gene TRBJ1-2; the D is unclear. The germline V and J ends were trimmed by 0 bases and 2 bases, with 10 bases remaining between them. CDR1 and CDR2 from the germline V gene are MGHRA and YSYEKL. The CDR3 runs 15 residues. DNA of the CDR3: TGCGCCAGCAGCCAAGAAGTAAGTGGGAACTATGGCTACACCTTC. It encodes CASSQEVSGNYGYTF.

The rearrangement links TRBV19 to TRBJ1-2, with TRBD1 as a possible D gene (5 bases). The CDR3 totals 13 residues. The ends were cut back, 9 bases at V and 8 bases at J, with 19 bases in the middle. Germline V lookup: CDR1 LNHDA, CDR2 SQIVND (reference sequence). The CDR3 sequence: CASPRGGVGGYTF. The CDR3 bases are TGTGCCAGCCCCCGGGGGGGGGTTGGAGGCTACACCTTC.

Written as DNA, the CDR3 is TGTGCCAGCAGCTCGGGGAGGCAGGAACCAGATACGCAGTATTTT. Protein product: CASSSGRQEPDTQYF. The chain has TRBV5-6 and TRBJ2-3; TRBD2 might be the D (6 bases). Trimming stripped 3 bases from V and 4 bases from J, with 15 bases between. The CDR3 extends over 15 amino acids. The germline CDR1 and CDR2 sequences are SGHDT and YYEEEE.

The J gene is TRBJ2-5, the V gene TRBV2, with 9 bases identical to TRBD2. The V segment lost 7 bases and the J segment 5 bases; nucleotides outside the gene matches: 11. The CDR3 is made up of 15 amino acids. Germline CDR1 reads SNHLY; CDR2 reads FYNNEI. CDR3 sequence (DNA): TGTGCCAGCACACTCGGGACTAGCAGGGGGGAGACCCAGTACTTC. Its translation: CASTLGTSRGETQYF.

DNA for the CDR3: TGTGCCAGCAGCTTGGGATTAGCGGGTGCCTACAATGAGCAGTTCTTC. It translates to CASSLGLAGAYNEQFF. The chain couples TRBV5-4 to TRBJ2-1; 7 nucleotides line up with TRBD2. The CDR3 extends over 16 amino acids. Germline CDR1 reads SGHNT; CDR2 reads YYREEE (reference sequence). V dropped 0 bases and J dropped 2; count of bases not matched to a gene: 5.

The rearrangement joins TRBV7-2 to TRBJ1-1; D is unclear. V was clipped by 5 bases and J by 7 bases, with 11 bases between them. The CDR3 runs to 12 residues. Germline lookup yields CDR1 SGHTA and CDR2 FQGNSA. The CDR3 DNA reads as TGTGCCAGCAGCCTAGACTGGGGTGAAGCTTTCTTT. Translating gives CASSLDWGEAFF.

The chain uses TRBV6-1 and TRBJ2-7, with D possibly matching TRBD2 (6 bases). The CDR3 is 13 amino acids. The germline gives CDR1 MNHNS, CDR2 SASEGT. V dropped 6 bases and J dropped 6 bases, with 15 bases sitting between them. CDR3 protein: CASSNRLDSEQYF. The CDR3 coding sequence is TGTGCCAGCAGCAACCGACTAGATTCCGAGCAGTACTTC.

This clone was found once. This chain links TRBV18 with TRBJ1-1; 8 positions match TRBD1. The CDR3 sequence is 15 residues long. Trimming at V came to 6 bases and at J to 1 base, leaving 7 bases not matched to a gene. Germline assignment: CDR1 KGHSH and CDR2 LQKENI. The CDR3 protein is CASSFVTGANTEAFF. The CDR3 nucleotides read TGTGCCAGCTCCTTTGTGACAGGGGCGAACACTGAAGCTTTCTTT.

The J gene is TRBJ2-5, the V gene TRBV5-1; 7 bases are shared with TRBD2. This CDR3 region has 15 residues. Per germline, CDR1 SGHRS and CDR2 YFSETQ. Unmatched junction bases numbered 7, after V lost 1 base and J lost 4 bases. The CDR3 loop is CASSLFGEGSETQYF. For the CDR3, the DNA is TGCGCCAGCAGCTTGTTCGGGGAGGGGTCAGAGACCCAGTACTTC.

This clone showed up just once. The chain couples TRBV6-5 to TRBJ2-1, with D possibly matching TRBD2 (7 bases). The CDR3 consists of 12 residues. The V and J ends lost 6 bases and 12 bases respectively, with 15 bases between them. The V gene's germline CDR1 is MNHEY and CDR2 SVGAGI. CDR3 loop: CASRGGGGVQFF. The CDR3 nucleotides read TGTGCCAGCAGGGGGGGAGGGGGTGTGCAGTTCTTC.

The CDR3 nucleotides are TGCAGCGTTGGGGCGGTATCTCAAGAGACCCAGTACTTC. Its protein product is CSVGAVSQETQYF. V and J are TRBV29-1 and TRBJ2-5; D remains unclear. The CDR3 has 13 amino acids. Germline lookup yields CDR1 SQVTM and CDR2 ANQGSEA. Trimming stripped 4 bases from V and 2 bases from J, with 11 bases between.

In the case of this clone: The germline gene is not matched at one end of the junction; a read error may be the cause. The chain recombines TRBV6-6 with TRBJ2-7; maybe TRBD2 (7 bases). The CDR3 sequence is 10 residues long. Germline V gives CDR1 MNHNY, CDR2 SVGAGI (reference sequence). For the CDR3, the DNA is TGTGCCAGCGGGGGGGACATAACTATCTTC. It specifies CASGGDITIF.

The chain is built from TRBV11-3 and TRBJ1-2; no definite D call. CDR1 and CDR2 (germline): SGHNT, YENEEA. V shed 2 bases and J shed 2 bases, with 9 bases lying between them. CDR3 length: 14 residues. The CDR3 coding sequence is TGTGCCAGCAGCTTAACGGCGGGGAACTATGGCTACACCTTC. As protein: CASSLTAGNYGYTF.

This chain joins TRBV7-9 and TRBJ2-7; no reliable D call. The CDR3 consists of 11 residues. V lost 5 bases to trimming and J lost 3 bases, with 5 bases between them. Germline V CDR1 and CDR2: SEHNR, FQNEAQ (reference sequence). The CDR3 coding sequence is TGTGCCAGCAGCCTTAACTACGAGCAGTACTTC. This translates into CASSLNYEQYF.

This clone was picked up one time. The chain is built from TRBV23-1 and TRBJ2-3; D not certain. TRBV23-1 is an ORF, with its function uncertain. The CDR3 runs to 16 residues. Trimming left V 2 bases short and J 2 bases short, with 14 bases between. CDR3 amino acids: CASSQTVPRVTDTQYF. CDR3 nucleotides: TGCGCCAGCAGTCAAACCGTCCCCAGAGTCACAGATACGCAGTATTTT.

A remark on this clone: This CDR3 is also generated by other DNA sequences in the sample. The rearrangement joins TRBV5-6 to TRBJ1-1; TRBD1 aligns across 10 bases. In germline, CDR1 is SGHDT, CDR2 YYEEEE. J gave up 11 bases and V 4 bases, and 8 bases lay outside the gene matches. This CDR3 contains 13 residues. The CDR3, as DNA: TGTGCCAGCAGCCGGGACAGGGGAGGGTGGGCTTTCTTT. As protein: CASSRDRGGWAFF.

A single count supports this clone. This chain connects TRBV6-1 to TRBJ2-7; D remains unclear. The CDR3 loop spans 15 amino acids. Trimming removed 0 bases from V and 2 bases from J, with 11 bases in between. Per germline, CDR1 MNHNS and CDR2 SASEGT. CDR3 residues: CASSEAHLPPYEQYF. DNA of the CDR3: TGTGCCAGCAGTGAAGCGCACCTACCTCCCTACGAGCAGTACTTC.